The 23 T cell receptor beta chains in this list originate from one sample, sequenced in a study of cytomegalovirus exposure and HLA in healthy donors. In the PCR, 60 Vbeta and 13 Jbeta primers were used. Profiling relied on immunoSEQ multiplex PCR, and the TCRdb table lists in-frame clones only, not all of them. In the table there are around 210,000 clones, roughly 77% of which are singletons. The sample consisted of PBMCs. The receptor set was obtained from a male donor in good health and CMV-seropositive.

This sequence joins TRBV27 and TRBJ1-2; maybe TRBD1 (5 bases). Germline V lookup: CDR1 MNHEY, CDR2 SMNVEV (reference sequence). With 2 bases removed from V and 6 bases from J, the gap between germline ends came to 16 bases. CDR3 length equals 15 residues. In DNA form, the CDR3 reads TGTGCCAGCAGTTTAGGAGGGAGGGGCGTCGATGGCTACACCTTC. This sequence encodes CASSLGGRGVDGYTF.

This clone was counted a single time. The chain combines TRBV4-1 with TRBJ2-5, with D possibly being TRBD1 or TRBD2 (6 bases each). The end of the DNA fits TRBJ2-7 better, so the J call may be wrong. Looked up from germline, CDR1 is MGHRA and CDR2 is YSYEKL. CDR3 length: 16 residues. The CDR3 DNA is TGCGCCAGCAGCCAAGAGGGGCGACTAGGGGGCTACGAGCAGTACTTC. Encoded protein: CASSQEGRLGGYEQYF.

This sequence joins TRBV6-1 and TRBJ1-4; D is undetermined. The CDR3 covers 14 residues. Looked up from germline, CDR1 is MNHNS and CDR2 is SASEGT. Trimming removed 6 bases at V and 3 bases at J, with 11 bases between. Here the CDR3 reads CASRTRTSNEKLFF. The CDR3 bases are TGTGCCAGCAGGACTCGCACCTCTAATGAAAAACTGTTTTTT.

The chain is built from TRBV9 and TRBJ1-1, with D hard to call. V was cut by 0 bases and J by 0 bases, with 9 bases left in between. This CDR3 spans 15 amino acids. The germline V gene encodes CDR1 SGDLS and CDR2 YYNGEE. CDR3 sequence (DNA): TGTGCCAGCAGCGTAGGACAACTCATGAACACTGAAGCTTTCTTT. It yields the protein CASSVGQLMNTEAFF. Drawing the rest from reference TRBV9 and TRBJ1-1, the complete variable domain is DSGVTQTPKHLITATGQRVTLRCSPRSGDLSVYWYQQSLDQGLQFLIQYYNGEERAKGNILERFSAQQFPDLHSELNLSSLELGDSALYFCASSVGQLMNTEAFFGQGTRLTVV.

This clone was recorded only once. In nucleotides, the CDR3 is TGTGCCAGCAGCCAATTGAGAGGGCGCCAAGAGACCCAGTACTTC. Its translation: CASSQLRGRQETQYF. This chain links TRBV14 with TRBJ2-5, with D perhaps TRBD2 (5 bases). CDR3 size: 15 residues. The ends were cut back, 2 bases at V and 1 base at J, with 11 bases in the middle. From germline, CDR1 is SGHDN and CDR2 FVKESK.

The chain has TRBV7-3 and TRBJ2-5; D gene ambiguous. This CDR3 has 13 residues. V dropped 5 bases and J dropped 3 bases, with 10 bases sitting between them. From germline, CDR1 is SGHTA and CDR2 FQGTGA. CDR3 residues: CASSLGEEETQYF. The CDR3 region has the DNA TGTGCCAGCAGCCTTGGAGAGGAAGAGACCCAGTACTTC. The full variable domain, in which reference TRBV7-3 and TRBJ2-5 provide the parts outside the CDR3, is GAGVSQTPSNKVTEKGKYVELRCDPISGHTALYWYRQSLGQGPEFLIYFQGTGAADDSGLPNDRFFAVRPEGSVSTLKIQRTERGDSAVYLCASSLGEEETQYFGPGTRLLVL.

The rearrangement links TRBV7-2 to TRBJ2-7; TRBD2 agrees at 9 bases. CDR3 length: 16 amino acids. V dropped 1 base and J dropped 2; count of bases not matched to a gene: 6. Germline V lookup: CDR1 SGHTA, CDR2 FQGNSA. CDR3 DNA sequence: TGTGCCAGCAGCTTAGGTGGGCTAGCGGGGACCTACGAGCAGTACTTC. This translates into CASSLGGLAGTYEQYF.

The V call is TRBV5-1, the J call TRBJ2-5, with 8 bases matching TRBD2. Losses at the gene ends were 2 bases for V and 0 bases for J; bases not matched to a gene: 3. Per germline, CDR1 SGHRS and CDR2 YFSETQ. The CDR3 contains 15 residues. DNA of the CDR3: TGCGCCAGCAGCTTCCCGGGACTAGACCAAGAGACCCAGTACTTC. Translating it yields CASSFPGLDQETQYF. Using reference TRBV5-1 and TRBJ2-5 for the parts outside the CDR3, the full variable domain is KAGVTQTPRYLIKTRGQQVTLSCSPISGHRSVSWYQQTPGQGLQFLFEYFSETQRNKGNFPGRFSGRQFSNSRSEMNVSTLELGDSALYLCASSFPGLDQETQYFGPGTRLLVL.

The chain uses TRBV4-1 and TRBJ1-1; no definite D call. The CDR3 sequence is 15 residues long. Germline CDR1 MGHRA, CDR2 YSYEKL. V was pared by 3 bases and J by 5 bases, with 16 bases between. Here the CDR3 reads CASSHRDASGTEAFF. CDR3 in DNA: TGCGCCAGCAGCCACCGAGACGCCTCGGGGACTGAAGCTTTCTTT.

This chain uses TRBV6-5 with TRBJ2-3; 7 bases are shared with TRBD2. This CDR3 region has 16 residues. Germline lookup yields CDR1 MNHEY and CDR2 SVGAGI. Germline trimming cut 0 bases from V and 2 bases from J; bases unmatched to any gene: 5. In DNA form, the CDR3 reads TGTGCCAGCAGTTACTCGAGCGGGAAGGCCACAGATACGCAGTATTTT. Protein product: CASSYSSGKATDTQYF.

The chain recombines TRBV19 with TRBJ2-1; 7 nucleotides agree with TRBD1. V lost 4 bases and J lost 6; bases outside the gene matches: 12. CDR3 length: 16 residues. Germline assignment: CDR1 LNHDA and CDR2 SQIVND (reference sequence). The CDR3 loop reads CASSTLPGTGANEQFF. Here the CDR3 DNA reads TGTGCCAGTAGTACCCTACCGGGAACAGGGGCCAATGAGCAGTTCTTC. The variable domain in full, with the rest retrieved from reference TRBV19 and TRBJ2-1, is DGGITQSPKYLFRKEGQNVTLSCEQNLNHDAMYWYRQDPGQGLRLIYYSQIVNDFQKGDIAEGYSVSREKKESFPLTVTSAQKNPTAFYLCASSTLPGTGANEQFFGPGTRLTVL.

The J gene is TRBJ1-1, the V gene TRBV6-5; D remains unclear. Trimming left V 3 bases short and J 1 base short, with 3 bases between. This CDR3 is 12 amino acids long. Germline V CDR1 and CDR2: MNHEY, SVGAGI. CDR3 nucleotide sequence: TGTGCCAGCAGTTATCAGAACACTGAAGCTTTCTTT. This translates into CASSYQNTEAFF.

As for this clone: Other DNA sequences in this sample translate to the same CDR3. The chain links TRBV9 to TRBJ2-1; TRBD2 matches 8 bases. J was trimmed by 2 bases and V by 0 bases; bases with no gene match: 1. The length of the CDR3 is 15 residues. Germline assignment: CDR1 SGDLS and CDR2 YYNGEE. DNA of the CDR3: TGTGCCAGCAGCGTAGGGCGGGGGGCCTACAATGAGCAGTTCTTC. Translation: CASSVGRGAYNEQFF. Based on the CDR3 plus reference TRBV9 and TRBJ2-1, the full variable domain is DSGVTQTPKHLITATGQRVTLRCSPRSGDLSVYWYQQSLDQGLQFLIQYYNGEERAKGNILERFSAQQFPDLHSELNLSSLELGDSALYFCASSVGRGAYNEQFFGPGTRLTVL.

The chain combines TRBV30 with TRBJ2-1; D perhaps matches TRBD1 (5 bases). The CDR3 is 11 amino acids. Germline V gene sequence: CDR1 GTSNPN, CDR2 SVGIG (reference sequence). The germline V and J ends were trimmed by 0 bases and 8 bases, with 5 bases remaining between them. CDR3: CAWSVQDEQFF. CDR3 DNA: TGTGCCTGGAGTGTACAGGATGAGCAGTTCTTC.

The CDR3 nucleotides are TGCGCCAGCAGGCCACTGACTAGCGGAGTCTACGAGCAGTACTTC. Its protein product is CASRPLTSGVYEQYF. The V and J genes are TRBV10-2 and TRBJ2-7; TRBD2 matches 9 bases. Germline V CDR1 and CDR2: WSHSY, SAAADI. The CDR3 totals 15 residues. Trimming removed 6 bases from V and 3 bases from J; junction bases left unmatched: 9.

The rearrangement uses TRBV25-1 and TRBJ1-1; possible D gene TRBD1, 5 bases. The CDR3 consists of 14 residues. The V end lost 5 bases, the J end lost 3 bases, and 13 bases lay between the germline ends. The germline gives CDR1 MGHDK, CDR2 SYGVNS. In DNA form, the CDR3 reads TGTGCCAGCAGTTATTCGGTCAGGGACACTGAAGCTTTCTTT. Its protein product is CASSYSVRDTEAFF.

The V call is TRBV30, the J call TRBJ1-5; possibly TRBD1 for D (6 bases). Germline CDR1 GTSNPN, CDR2 SVGIG (reference sequence). Trimming left V 5 bases short and J 6 bases short, with 14 bases between. This CDR3 is built from 13 residues. CDR3 in amino acids: CAWDTGIGQPQHF. The DNA for the CDR3 is TGTGCCTGGGATACAGGGATAGGTCAGCCCCAGCATTTT.

The rearrangement uses TRBV2 and TRBJ1-1, with 7 bases matching TRBD1. Per germline, CDR1 SNHLY and CDR2 FYNNEI. The length of the CDR3 is 12 residues. Trimming cost V 10 bases and J 6 bases; bases outside gene matches: 8. Here the CDR3 DNA reads TGTGCCACCTCCTATCAGGGGGCTGAAGCTTTCTTT. Protein: CATSYQGAEAFF.

The gene calls are TRBV5-5 and TRBJ1-1; possible D gene TRBD1, 5 bases. The V and J ends lost 3 bases and 11 bases respectively, with 23 bases between them. The CDR3 is made up of 15 amino acids. The germline V gene has CDR1 SGHKS and CDR2 YYEKEE (reference sequence). In DNA form, the CDR3 reads TGTGCCAGCAGCTCGGGGGGGACCCGCGGCGGATGGGCTTTCTTT. Residues: CASSSGGTRGGWAFF.

The J gene is TRBJ2-5, the V gene TRBV11-2; D perhaps matches TRBD2 (6 bases). V lost 0 bases to trimming and J lost 5 bases, with 10 bases between them. This CDR3 has 14 residues. Germline CDR1 and CDR2: SGHAT and FQNNGV. The CDR3 spells CASSLEALAETQYF. Written as DNA, the CDR3 is TGTGCCAGCAGCTTAGAAGCACTAGCTGAGACCCAGTACTTC.

The genes are TRBV6-5 and TRBJ2-3; D not certain. Germline assignment: CDR1 MNHEY and CDR2 SVGAGI. The CDR3 loop spans 14 amino acids. V was clipped by 2 bases and J by 3 bases, with 9 bases between them. The DNA for the CDR3 is TGTGCCAGCAGTTACGGCCAATGGACAGATACGCAGTATTTT. This encodes CASSYGQWTDTQYF.

This clone was counted a few times. This chain links TRBV4-2 with TRBJ1-1; D might be TRBD1 (6 bases). The CDR3 covers 17 residues. Trimming shortened V by 1 base and J by 6 bases, and 21 bases separated the two germline ends. CDR1 and CDR2 from the germline V gene are LGHNA and YNFKEQ. The CDR3 is CASSQAQGNLIRPEAFF. CDR3 DNA sequence: TGTGCCAGCAGCCAAGCACAGGGTAACCTAATCCGACCTGAAGCTTTCTTT.

Here the CDR3 reads CASSLPLNTEAFF. CDR3 coding DNA: TGTGCCAGCAGCTTACCCTTGAACACTGAAGCTTTCTTT. The chain recombines TRBV11-2 with TRBJ1-1, with no clear D. From germline, CDR1 is SGHAT and CDR2 FQNNGV. CDR3 size: 13 residues. Trimming shortened V by 2 bases and J by 0 bases, and 4 bases separated the two germline ends.